This T cell receptor (beta chain) was sequenced for a study of T cell repertoires in cytomegalovirus infection. Study in general: The authors relied on CMV epitopes, both recently identified HLA-C-restricted and well-studied HLA-B-restricted.

The CDR3 length is 12 residues. V gave up 3 bases and J gave up 5 bases, with 7 bases separating them. Germline values: CDR1 MNHEY, CDR2 SVGEGT. Study-wide findings and caveats: What dominated the ex vivo response were HLA-C-restricted CMV-specific TCR beta clonotypes.

This clonotype was recorded many times. No antigen is known for it. TCRdb processed the reads anew with MiXCR; each CDR3 protein has one entry. The data show roughly 990,000 distinct CDR3 sequences, 30% to 40% seen once. The rearrangement joins TRBV6-2 or TRBV6-3 to TRBJ1-1; D not resolved. This sequence originates from a human donor in good health (CMV status not recorded). Some clones in this sample may be carry-over from other donors' samples. The sequencing here drew on cultured CD8+ T cells from PBMCs, taken from culture after CMV antigen stimulation. The CDR3 nucleotides are TGTGCCAGCAGTTATCCGGCAACTGAAGCTTTCTTT. Encoded protein: CASSYPATEAFF.